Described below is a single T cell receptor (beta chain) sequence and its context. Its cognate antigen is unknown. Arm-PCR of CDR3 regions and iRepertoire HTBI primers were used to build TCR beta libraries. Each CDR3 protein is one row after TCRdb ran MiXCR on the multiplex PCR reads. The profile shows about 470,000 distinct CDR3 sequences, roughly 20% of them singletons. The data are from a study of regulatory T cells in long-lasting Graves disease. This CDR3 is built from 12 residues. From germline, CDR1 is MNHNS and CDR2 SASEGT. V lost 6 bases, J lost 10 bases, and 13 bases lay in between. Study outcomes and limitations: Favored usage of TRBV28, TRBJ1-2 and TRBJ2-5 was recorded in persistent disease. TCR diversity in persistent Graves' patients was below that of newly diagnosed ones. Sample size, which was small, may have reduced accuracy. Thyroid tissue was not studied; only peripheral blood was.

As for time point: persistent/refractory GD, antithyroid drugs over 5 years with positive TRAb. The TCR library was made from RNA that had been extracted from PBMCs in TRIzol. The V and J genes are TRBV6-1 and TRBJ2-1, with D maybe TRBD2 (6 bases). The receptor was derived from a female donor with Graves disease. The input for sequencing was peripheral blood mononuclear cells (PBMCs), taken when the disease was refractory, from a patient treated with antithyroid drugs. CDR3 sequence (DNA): TGTGCCAGCAGATTAGCGGTCGGGGAGCAGTTCTTC. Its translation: CASRLAVGEQFF.